This T cell receptor beta chain stems from a study of T-cell reconstitution after alpha-beta-depleted transplantation in children. The TCRbeta library incorporated unique molecular identifiers. TCRdb re-derived calls from the PCR reads in MiXCR, one entry per CDR3 protein. There are approximately 110,000 distinct CDR3 sequences in the sample; about 21% occur only once, and roughly a tenth lies in the top ten. The source of this sequence is a male patient between 2 and 10 years old who had a stem cell transplant for chronic granulomatous disease, so the T cells may come from the graft donor. Sequencing was performed on PBMCs, mostly from graft donor cells, taken 180 days after TCRalphabeta/CD19-depleted stem cell transplant.

In DNA, the CDR3 is TGTGCCAGCAGTTTAGATGTGACAGGGTCCAATCAGCCCCAGCATTTT. Translated, it gives CASSLDVTGSNQPQHF. The chain combines TRBV28 with TRBJ1-5; TRBD1 agrees at 7 bases. This CDR3 is 16 amino acids long. The J segment lost 3 bases and the V segment lost 2 bases, leaving 7 bases of the junction unmatched. Germline assignment: CDR1 MDHEN and CDR2 SYDVKM.